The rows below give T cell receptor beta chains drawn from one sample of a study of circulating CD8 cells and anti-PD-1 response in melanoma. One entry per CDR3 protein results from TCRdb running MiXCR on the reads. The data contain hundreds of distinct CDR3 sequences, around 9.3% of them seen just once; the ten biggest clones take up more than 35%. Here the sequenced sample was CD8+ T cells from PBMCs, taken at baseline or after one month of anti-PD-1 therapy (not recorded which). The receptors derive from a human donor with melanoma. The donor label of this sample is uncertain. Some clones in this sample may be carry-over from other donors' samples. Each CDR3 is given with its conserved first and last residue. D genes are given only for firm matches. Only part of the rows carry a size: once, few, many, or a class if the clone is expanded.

CDR3: CASSFGQVAEQFF; DNA: TGTGCCAGCAGCTTTGGGCAGGTGGCTGAGCAGTTCTTC; D: .; V: TRBV7-3; J: TRBJ2-1; size: .
CDR3: CASSHLDGGYNEQFF; DNA: TGCGCCAGCAGCCATCTGGACGGGGGGTACAATGAGCAGTTCTTC; D: TRBD2; V: TRBV4-1; J: TRBJ2-1; size: large
CDR3: CSAGLAGESDEQFF; DNA: TGCAGTGCTGGACTAGCGGGAGAATCCGATGAGCAGTTCTTC; D: TRBD2; V: TRBV20-1; J: TRBJ2-1; size: large
CDR3: CATKRPGPEQF; DNA: TGTGCCACCAAACGCCCGGGCCCCGAGCAATTC; D: .; V: TRBV24-1; J: TRBJ2-4; size: .
CDR3: CASETWTDTYEQYF; DNA: TGTGCCAGCGAAACGTGGACTGACACCTACGAGCAGTACTTC; D: .; V: TRBV5-6; J: TRBJ2-7; size: .
CDR3: CASSSRRQSKNQPQHF; DNA: TGTGCCAGCAGTTCTCGCCGACAGAGTAAAAATCAGCCCCAGCATTTT; D: .; V: TRBV28; J: TRBJ1-5; size: large
CDR3: CASSISNTDTQYF; DNA: TGTGCCAGCAGCATATCGAACACAGATACGCAGTATTTT; D: .; V: TRBV11-2; J: TRBJ2-3; size: hyperexpanded
CDR3: CASSYSDPSYEQYF; DNA: TGTGCCAGCAGTTACTCGGATCCGAGCTACGAGCAGTACTTC; D: .; V: TRBV6-2/TRBV6-3; J: TRBJ2-7; size: once
CDR3: CASSLGSGGHTDTQYF; DNA: TGTGCCAGCAGCTTAGGCTCGGGCGGACACACAGATACGCAGTATTTT; D: .; V: TRBV11-2; J: TRBJ2-3; size: few
CDR3: CASSIAGITYEQYF; DNA: TGTGCCAGTAGTATAGCGGGGATCACCTACGAGCAGTACTTC; D: .; V: TRBV19; J: TRBJ2-7; size: large
CDR3: CASSNGPGLKSSYEQYF; DNA: TGTGCCAGCAGCAACGGACCCGGACTTAAGAGCTCCTACGAGCAGTACTTC; D: .; V: TRBV28; J: TRBJ2-7; size: few
CDR3: CASSLASQPYEQYF; DNA: TGTGCCAGCAGCTTGGCCAGCCAACCCTACGAGCAGTACTTC; D: .; V: TRBV5-6; J: TRBJ2-7; size: .
CDR3: CASSLGSRGETQYF; DNA: TGTGCCAGCAGCTTAGGTAGCAGGGGGGAGACCCAGTACTTC; D: TRBD1; V: TRBV7-2; J: TRBJ2-5; size: medium-sized
CDR3: CASSMASTDTQYF; DNA: TGTGCCAGTAGTATGGCTAGCACAGATACGCAGTATTTT; D: .; V: TRBV19; J: TRBJ2-3; size: .
CDR3: CASKIEGTNTEAFF; DNA: TGTGCCAGCAAGATTGAAGGGACCAACACTGAAGCTTTCTTT; D: .; V: TRBV7-2; J: TRBJ1-1; size: large
CDR3: CASSPGPNTEAFF; DNA: TGTGCCAGCAGCCCCGGGCCGAACACTGAAGCTTTCTTT; D: .; V: TRBV11-2; J: TRBJ1-1; size: .
CDR3: CASSSGTSQRLGETQYF; DNA: TGTGCCAGTAGTAGCGGGACTAGTCAGAGGTTAGGAGAGACCCAGTACTTC; D: TRBD2; V: TRBV19; J: TRBJ2-5; size: medium-sized
CDR3: CASSPGLAEYNEQFF; DNA: TGTGCCAGCAGCCCGGGACTAGCGGAGTACAATGAGCAGTTCTTC; D: TRBD2; V: TRBV4-2; J: TRBJ2-1; size: hyperexpanded